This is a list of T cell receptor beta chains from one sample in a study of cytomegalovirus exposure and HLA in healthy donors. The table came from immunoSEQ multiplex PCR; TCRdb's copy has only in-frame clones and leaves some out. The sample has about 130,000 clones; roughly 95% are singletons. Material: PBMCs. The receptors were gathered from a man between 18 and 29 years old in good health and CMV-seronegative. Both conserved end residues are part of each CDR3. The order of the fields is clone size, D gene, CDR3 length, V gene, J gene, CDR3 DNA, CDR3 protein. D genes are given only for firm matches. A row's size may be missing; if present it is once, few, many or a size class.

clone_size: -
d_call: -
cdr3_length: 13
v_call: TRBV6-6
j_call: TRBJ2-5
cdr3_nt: TGTGCCAGCAGTCCTGTAAGGGGGGAGACCCAGTACTTC
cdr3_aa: CASSPVRGETQYF

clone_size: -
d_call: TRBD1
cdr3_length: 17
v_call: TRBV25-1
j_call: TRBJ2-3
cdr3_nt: TGTGCCAGCAGTGAATACCCGGGACAGGGGGCGCGAGATACGCAGTATTTT
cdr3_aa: CASSEYPGQGARDTQYF

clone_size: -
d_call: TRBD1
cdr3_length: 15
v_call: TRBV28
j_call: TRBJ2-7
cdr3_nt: TGTGCCAGCAGACCCGGGGACAGGGAGTACTACGAGCAGTACTTC
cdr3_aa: CASRPGDREYYEQYF

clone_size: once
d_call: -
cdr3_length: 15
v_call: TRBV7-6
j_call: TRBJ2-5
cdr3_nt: TGTGCCAGCAGCCTCGGGCCCGTCGAGGGAGAGACCCAGTACTTC
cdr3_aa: CASSLGPVEGETQYF

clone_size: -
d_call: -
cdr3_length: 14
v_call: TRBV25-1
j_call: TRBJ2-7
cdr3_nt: TGTGCCAGCAGTGAATCAGGCCGGCGCTACGAGCAGTACTTC
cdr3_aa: CASSESGRRYEQYF

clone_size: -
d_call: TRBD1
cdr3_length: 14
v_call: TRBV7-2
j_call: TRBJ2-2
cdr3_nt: TGTGCCAGCAGCTCCGAGGGGGCGTACGGGGAGCTGTTTTTT
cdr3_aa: CASSSEGAYGELFF

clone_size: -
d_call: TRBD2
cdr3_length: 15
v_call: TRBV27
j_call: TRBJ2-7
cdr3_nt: TGTGCCACGGGAATCCCTAGCGGTCACTCCTACGAGCAGTACTTC
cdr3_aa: CATGIPSGHSYEQYF

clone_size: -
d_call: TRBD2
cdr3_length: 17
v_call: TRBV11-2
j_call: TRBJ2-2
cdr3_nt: TGTGCCAGCAGCCGGACTAGCGGGAATTCGGACACCGGGGAGCTGTTTTTT
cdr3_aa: CASSRTSGNSDTGELFF

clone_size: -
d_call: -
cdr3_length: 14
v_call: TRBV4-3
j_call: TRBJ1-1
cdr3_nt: TGCGCCAGCAGCCGTTCTCAGGGGAACACTGAAGCTTTCTTT
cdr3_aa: CASSRSQGNTEAFF

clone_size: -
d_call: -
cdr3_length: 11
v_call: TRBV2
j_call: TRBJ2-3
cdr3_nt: TGTGCCAGCACCCGACAGGATACGCAGTATTTT
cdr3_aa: CASTRQDTQYF

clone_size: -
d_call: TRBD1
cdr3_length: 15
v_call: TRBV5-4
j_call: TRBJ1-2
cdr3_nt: TGTGCCAGCAGCTTGAGGGACAGGGGCGCCTATGGCTACACCTTC
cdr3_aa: CASSLRDRGAYGYTF

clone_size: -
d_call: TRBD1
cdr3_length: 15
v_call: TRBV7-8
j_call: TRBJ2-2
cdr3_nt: TGTGCCAGCAGCTCCGGGACAGTCGACACCGGGGAGCTGTTTTTT
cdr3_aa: CASSSGTVDTGELFF

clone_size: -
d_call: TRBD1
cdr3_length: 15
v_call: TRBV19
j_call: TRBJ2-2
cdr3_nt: TGTGCCAGTAAAGGCGGGACAGGGAACACCGGGGAGCTGTTTTTT
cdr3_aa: CASKGGTGNTGELFF

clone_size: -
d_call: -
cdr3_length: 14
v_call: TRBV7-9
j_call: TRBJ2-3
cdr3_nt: TGTGCCAGCAGCTCCTCCGGAGGGCCGGATACGCAGTATTTT
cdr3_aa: CASSSSGGPDTQYF

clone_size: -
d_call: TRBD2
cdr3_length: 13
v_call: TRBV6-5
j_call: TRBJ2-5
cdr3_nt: TGTGCCATCTCTAGCGGGAGACAAGAGACCCAGTACTTC
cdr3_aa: CAISSGRQETQYF

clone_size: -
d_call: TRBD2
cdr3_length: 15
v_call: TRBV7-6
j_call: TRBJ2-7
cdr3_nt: TGTGCCAGCAGCTTAGTGTCGGGAGGGCCAAACGAGCAGTACTTC
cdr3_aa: CASSLVSGGPNEQYF

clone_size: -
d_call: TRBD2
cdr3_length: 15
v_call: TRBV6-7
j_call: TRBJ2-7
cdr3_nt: TGTGCCAGCAGTTCCAGCGGGAGGGGACCCTACGAGCAGTACTTC
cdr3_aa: CASSSSGRGPYEQYF

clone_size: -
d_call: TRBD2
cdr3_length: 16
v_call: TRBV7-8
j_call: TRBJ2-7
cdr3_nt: TGTGCCAGCAGCTTAGCTAGCGGGAGCATTCGCTACGAGCAGTACTTC
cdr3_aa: CASSLASGSIRYEQYF

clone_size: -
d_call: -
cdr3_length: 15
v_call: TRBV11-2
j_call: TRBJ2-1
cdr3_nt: TGTGCCAGCAGCTCCCTTCGTGGTAGCCACAATGAGCAGTTCTTC
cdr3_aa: CASSSLRGSHNEQFF

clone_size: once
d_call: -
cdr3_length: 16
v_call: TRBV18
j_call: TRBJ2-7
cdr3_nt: TGTGCCAGCTCACCGGGCGGTCAGGAGGGGTCCTACGAGCAGTACTTC
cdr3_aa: CASSPGGQEGSYEQYF

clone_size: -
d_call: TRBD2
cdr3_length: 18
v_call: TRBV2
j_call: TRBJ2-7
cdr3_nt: TGTGCCAGCAGTGGCCCCCTCCCAGCGGGAGGGGTCCCCTACGAGCAGTACTTC
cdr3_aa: CASSGPLPAGGVPYEQYF

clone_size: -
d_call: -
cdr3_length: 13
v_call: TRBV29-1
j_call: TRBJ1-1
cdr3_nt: TGCAGCGTTGTGGGAGGGTCCGACACTGAAGCTTTCTTT
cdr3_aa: CSVVGGSDTEAFF

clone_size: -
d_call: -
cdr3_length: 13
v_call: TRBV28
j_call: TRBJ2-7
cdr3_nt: TGTGCCAGCAGTAGCGCTTCGACCTACGAGCAGTACTTC
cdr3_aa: CASSSASTYEQYF

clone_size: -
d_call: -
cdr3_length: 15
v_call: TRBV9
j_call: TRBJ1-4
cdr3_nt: TGTGCCAGCAGCTTAACCGGGGCAACTAATGAAAAACTGTTTTTT
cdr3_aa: CASSLTGATNEKLFF

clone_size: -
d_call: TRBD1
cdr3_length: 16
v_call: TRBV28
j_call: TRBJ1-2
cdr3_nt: TGTGCCAGCAGTTTGACGGCGACAGGGACCAACTATGGCTACACCTTC
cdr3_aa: CASSLTATGTNYGYTF

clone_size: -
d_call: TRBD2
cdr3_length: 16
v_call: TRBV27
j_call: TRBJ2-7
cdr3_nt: TGTGCCAGCAGTCCCTTCCCTAGCGGGAGCTTCATCGAGCAGTACTTC
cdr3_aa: CASSPFPSGSFIEQYF

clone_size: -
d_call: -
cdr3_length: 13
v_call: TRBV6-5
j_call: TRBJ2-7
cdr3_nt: TGTGCCAGCAGTTACGGGAGTTTCGACGAGCAGTACTTC
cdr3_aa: CASSYGSFDEQYF

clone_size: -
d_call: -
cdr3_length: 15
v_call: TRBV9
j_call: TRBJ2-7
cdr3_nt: TGTGCCAGCAGCGTCGCAACAGGGCTCACCTACGAGCAGTACTTC
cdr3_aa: CASSVATGLTYEQYF

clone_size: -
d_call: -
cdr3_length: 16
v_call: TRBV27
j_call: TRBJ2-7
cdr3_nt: TGTGCCAGCAGTTTATCGACCCAGGGGCTCCCTTACGAGCAGTACTTC
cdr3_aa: CASSLSTQGLPYEQYF

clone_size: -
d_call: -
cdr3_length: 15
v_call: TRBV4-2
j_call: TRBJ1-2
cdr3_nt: TGTGCCAGCAGCCAAGAGCCAGGGGCGGGCTATGGCTACACCTTC
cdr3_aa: CASSQEPGAGYGYTF